The T cell receptor (beta chain) described here comes from a study of graft-versus-host responses after intestinal transplantation. Findings and caveats of the study: After transplant, early declines in HvG clones were associated with peak levels of circulating GvH clones. The marrow of recipients harbored GvH clones, and ileum or blood showed some of them first. Within allografts, high graft-versus-host to host-versus-graft clonal ratios were seen among patients with graft-donor T cell macrochimerism.

Using immunoSEQ multiplex PCR, the repertoire was profiled, and TCRdb retains in-frame clones only, with some absent. The sample carries about 12,000 clones, roughly 30% recorded once. Irradiated, violet-dye-labeled stimulators (around 200,000) were plated alongside around 200,000 CFSE-labeled responders. This clone counts as medium-sized. This material consisted of alloreactive CD8+ T cells from a mixed lymphocyte reaction culture, taken before intestinal transplant. The subset denotes: CFSE-low proliferating T cells sorted from approximately 6-day pre-transplant mixed lymphocyte reaction (GvH or HvG direction). The receptor comes from a human patient who received an intestinal transplant.

The CDR3: CASSSLTDTQYF. In nucleotides, the CDR3 is TGTGCCAGCAGTTCCCTCACAGATACGCAGTATTTT. The J gene is TRBJ2-3, the V gene TRBV28; D not certain. Germline CDR1 MDHEN, CDR2 SYDVKM. This CDR3 is built from 12 residues. The V end was cut by 4 bases, the J end by 2 bases, with 4 bases between.